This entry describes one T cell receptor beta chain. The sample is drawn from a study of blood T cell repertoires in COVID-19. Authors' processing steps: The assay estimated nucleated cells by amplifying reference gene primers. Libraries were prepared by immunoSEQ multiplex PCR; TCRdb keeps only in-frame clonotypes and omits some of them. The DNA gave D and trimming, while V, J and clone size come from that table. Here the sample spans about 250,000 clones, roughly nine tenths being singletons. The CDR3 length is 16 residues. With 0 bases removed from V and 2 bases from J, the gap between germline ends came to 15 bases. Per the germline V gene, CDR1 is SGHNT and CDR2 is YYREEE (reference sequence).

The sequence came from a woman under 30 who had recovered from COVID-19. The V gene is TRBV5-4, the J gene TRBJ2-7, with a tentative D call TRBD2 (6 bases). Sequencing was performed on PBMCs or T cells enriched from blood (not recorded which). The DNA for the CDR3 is TGTGCCAGCAGCTTGGACCCGGGACTTCTAACCTACGAGCAGTACTTC. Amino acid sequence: CASSLDPGLLTYEQYF.